This T cell receptor beta chain was found in a study of T cells in Graves' hyperthyroidism and ophthalmopathy. Study outcomes and limitations: In blood, most of the thyroid clonotypes expanded above 0.001 were also present.

The PBMCs studied were ones that came from 9 to 10 ml fresh peripheral blood. This clonotype was seen at least ten times. Its antigen remains unknown. The investigators amplified TCR beta CDR3 regions from RNA transcripts. With the HTBI primer set, the TCR CDR3 went through a first round of RT-PCR. TCRdb redid the calling of the multiplex PCR reads with MiXCR, one entry per CDR3 protein. The sample lists about 760,000 distinct CDR3 sequences; approximately 40% were seen once. The sample was blood. The clonotype comes from a middle-aged woman with Graves' hyperthyroidism.

CDR3 sequence: CASSHPGQDLNYGYTF. The CDR3 region has the DNA TGTGCCAGCAGCCATCCCGGACAGGACCTTAACTATGGCTACACCTTC. V and J are TRBV11-1 and TRBJ1-2; 7 bases agree with TRBD1. V was clipped by 5 bases and J by 1 base; unmatched bases: 10. This CDR3 region has 16 residues. Germline loops: CDR1 SGHAT, CDR2 FQDESV (reference sequence).